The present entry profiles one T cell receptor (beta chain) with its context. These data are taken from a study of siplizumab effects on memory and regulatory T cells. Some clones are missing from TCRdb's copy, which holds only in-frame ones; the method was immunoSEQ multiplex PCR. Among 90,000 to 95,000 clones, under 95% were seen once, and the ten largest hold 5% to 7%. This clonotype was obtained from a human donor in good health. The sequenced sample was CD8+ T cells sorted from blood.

As DNA, the CDR3 is TGTGCCAGCAGCCCCCGGGGCGATAGCAGGGGGAGCTCCTACAATGAGCAGTTCTTC. Its protein is CASSPRGDSRGSSYNEQFF. The rearrangement uses TRBV7-6 and TRBJ2-1; 7 bases align to TRBD1. This CDR3 contains 19 residues. CDR1 and CDR2 from the germline V gene are SGHVS and FNYEAQ. The trim removed 5 bases at V and 0 bases at J, leaving 16 bases unmatched.